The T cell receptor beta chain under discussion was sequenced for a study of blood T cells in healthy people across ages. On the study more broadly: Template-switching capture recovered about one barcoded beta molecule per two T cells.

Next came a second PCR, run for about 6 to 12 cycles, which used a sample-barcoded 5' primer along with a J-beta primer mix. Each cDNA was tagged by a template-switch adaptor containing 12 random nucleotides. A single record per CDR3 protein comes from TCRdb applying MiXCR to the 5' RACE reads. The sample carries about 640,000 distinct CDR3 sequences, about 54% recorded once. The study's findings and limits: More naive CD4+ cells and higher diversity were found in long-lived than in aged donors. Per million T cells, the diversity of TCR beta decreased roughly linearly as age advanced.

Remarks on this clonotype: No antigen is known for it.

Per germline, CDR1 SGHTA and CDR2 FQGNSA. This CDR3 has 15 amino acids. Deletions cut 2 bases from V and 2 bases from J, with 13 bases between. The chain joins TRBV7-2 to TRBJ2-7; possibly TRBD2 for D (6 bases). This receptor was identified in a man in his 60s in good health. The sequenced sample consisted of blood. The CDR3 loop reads CASSLPLGGAYEQYF. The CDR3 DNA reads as TGTGCCAGCAGCTTACCTCTGGGCGGGGCCTACGAGCAGTACTTC.